One T cell receptor (beta chain) is described in this entry. The sample contains more than one DNA sequence encoding this CDR3. A Seattle source enrolled patients during active infection and followed them longitudinally. V lost 6 bases and J 2 bases, leaving 10 bases between the germline ends. The CDR3 extends over 13 amino acids. This specimen belongs to a study of blood T cell repertoires in COVID-19. In the study overall: Samples of COVID-19 (acute and convalescent) were obtained from the United States, Italy and Spain. PBMCs, B-cell-depleted T cells, or T cells were the source of the cDNA or gDNA that made up the material.

Methods used by the authors: Using reference gene primer amplification, nucleated cell counts were estimated. Only in-frame clones appear in the TCRdb table, and some are missing; sequencing was by immunoSEQ multiplex PCR. V, J and clone size are those of that table, while D and trimming were read from the DNA. The sample has some 180,000 clones; 70% to 80% are singletons. The V gene is TRBV12-3 or TRBV12-4, the J gene TRBJ2-5; D might be TRBD2 (5 bases). The TCR was taken from a woman aged 35 to 49 with COVID-19, enrolled during active disease. Sequenced sample: peripheral blood. CDR3 in amino acids: CASSSGLQETQYF. For the CDR3, the DNA is TGTGCCAGCAGCTCAGGACTGCAAGAGACCCAGTACTTC.